These T cell receptor beta chains were read from a single sample in a study of cytomegalovirus exposure and HLA in healthy donors. Clones were sequenced by immunoSEQ multiplex PCR, and TCRdb holds only the in-frame ones, with some missing. The data show 80,000 to 90,000 clones, with roughly four fifths seen just once and over 1.5% held by the top ten. The source material was PBMCs. Receptor source: a woman between 25 and 40 years old in good health and CMV-seronegative. Both conserved end residues are part of each CDR3.

J,V,CDR3
TRBJ2-2,TRBV9,CASSVGAQGNTGELFF
TRBJ2-7,TRBV25-1,CASRLDSYEQYF
TRBJ2-3,TRBV28,CASSSSGTSPTDTQYF
NA,TRBV18,CASSPATRGSYEQYF
TRBJ2-5,TRBV7-2,CASSLFGARETQYF
TRBJ1-1,TRBV6-5,CASSYLQGSTEAFF
TRBJ2-1,TRBV7-8,CASSSLAGSYNEQFF
TRBJ1-4,TRBV30,CAWGASGKLFF
TRBJ1-5,TRBV30,CAWGGQGVQPQHF
TRBJ1-2,TRBV5-6,CASSLVGILSGGYTF
NA,TRBV28,CASSLNRGSRGEQYF
TRBJ1-2,TRBV6-5,CASSNRDYGYTF
TRBJ1-2,TRBV7-2,CASSLEQLNYGYTF
TRBJ2-3,TRBV18,CASSPGTTADTQYF
TRBJ2-7,TRBV13,CASSLRPTSGYEQYF
TRBJ2-7,TRBV29-1,CSVRDPSGSYEQYF
TRBJ1-2,TRBV13,CASSLAQESNYGYTF
TRBJ2-4,TRBV27,CASSWDRYAKNIQYF
TRBJ1-1,TRBV6-4,CASSSRMNTEAFF
TRBJ2-3,TRBV14,CASSQDRVFGTDTQYF
TRBJ2-7,TRBV7-2,CASSGGLVYEQYF
TRBJ1-1,TRBV6-1,CASRTRLNTEAFF